The clone carrying this T cell receptor (beta chain) showed up many times. Moderately to severely active ophthalmopathy under 3 months, CAS at least 3, NOSPECS at least 4. The PBMCs used were ones drawn from around 10 ml of fresh peripheral blood. CDR3 length equals 15 residues. The V and J ends lost 1 base and 3 bases respectively, with 12 bases between them. CDR1 and CDR2 from the germline V gene are SEHNR and FQNEAQ (reference sequence). The data originate from a study of Graves' ophthalmopathy and Graves' hyperthyroidism. Amplified TCR beta CDR3 regions were obtained using RNA transcripts as template. First-round RT-PCR employed HTBI primers, with a second-round multiplex PCR after it. TCRdb re-derived calls from the multiplex PCR reads in MiXCR, one entry per CDR3 protein. Of about 740,000 distinct CDR3 sequences detected, 35% to 50% appear once; the ten largest clones hold 44%.

Material: peripheral blood. The sequence derives from an adult man with Graves' ophthalmopathy. J is TRBJ1-2 and V is TRBV7-9; D is unclear. The CDR3 bases are TGTGCCAGCAGCTTAGATACGTCAAGCTACTATGGCTACACCTTC. Its protein is CASSLDTSSYYGYTF.